These 14 T cell receptor beta chains share one sample of origin, sequenced in a study of sequential checkpoint blockade in melanoma. Some clones are missing from TCRdb's copy, which holds only in-frame ones; the method was immunoSEQ multiplex PCR. The sample lists 7,500 to 9,500 clones; roughly 24% were seen once. Treatment of the sample: randomized to nivolumab then ipilimumab (arm A) or the reverse (arm B). Sample: tumor tissue (inferred from file names), taken from a patient given nivolumab and ipilimumab in sequence. These receptors all stem from a human donor with melanoma.

This clone has a handful of counts. The chain has TRBV6-8 and TRBJ2-4; 13 nucleotides match TRBD2. Germline V gives CDR1 MNHGY, CDR2 SAAAGT. The trim removed 4 bases at V and 9 bases at J, leaving 9 bases unmatched. The length of the CDR3 is 16 residues. In DNA form, the CDR3 reads TGTGCCAGCAGTTTGACTAGCGGGGGGCCGCTCGCCATTCAGTACTTC. The encoded protein is CASSLTSGGPLAIQYF.

The J gene is TRBJ2-1, the V gene TRBV19; 11 nucleotides agree with TRBD2. The CDR3 extends over 15 amino acids. Germline CDR1 and CDR2: LNHDA and SQIVND (reference sequence). V was clipped by 4 bases and J by 4 bases; unmatched bases: 3. DNA of the CDR3: TGTGCCAGTAGTAAGACTAGCGGGGCTTACAATGAGCAGTTCTTC. Translated: CASSKTSGAYNEQFF.

This chain links TRBV28 with TRBJ1-2; 8 nucleotides align to TRBD1. Germline trimming cut 10 bases from V and 0 bases from J; bases unmatched to any gene: 7. Germline values: CDR1 MDHEN, CDR2 SYDVKM. The CDR3 is 14 amino acids. The CDR3 sequence is CAIAGQGANYGYTF. CDR3 DNA sequence: TGTGCCATCGCTGGACAGGGAGCTAACTATGGCTACACCTTC.

The V gene is TRBV4-1, the J gene TRBJ1-5, with TRBD1 identical over 8 bases. The CDR3 is 14 amino acids. Germline V lookup: CDR1 MGHRA, CDR2 YSYEKL. Trimming at V came to 4 bases and at J to 4 bases, leaving 3 bases not matched to a gene. The chain's CDR3 is CASSLDRANQPQHF. In nucleotides, the CDR3 is TGCGCCAGCAGCCTGGACAGGGCAAATCAGCCCCAGCATTTT.

The chain recombines TRBV19 with TRBJ1-1, with D possibly TRBD1 on 5 matching bases. Germline loops: CDR1 LNHDA, CDR2 SQIVND (reference sequence). There are 13 residues in the CDR3. V lost 8 bases and J lost 5, with 15 bases in between. The CDR3 DNA reads TGTGCCAGTTTCGGTGGTTGGGGGACTGAAGCTTTCTTT. This gives the protein CASFGGWGTEAFF.

The V and J genes are TRBV10-2 and TRBJ2-3; 8 nucleotides agree with TRBD1. Germline V gene lookup returns CDR1 WSHSY and CDR2 SAAADI. Germline trimming cut 8 bases from V and 5 bases from J; bases unmatched to any gene: 12. This CDR3 has 15 residues. This CDR3 reads CASLDPGQVKDTQYF. In nucleotides, the CDR3 is TGCGCCAGCCTGGACCCGGGACAGGTGAAAGATACGCAGTATTTT.

By share of the sample, this clone is medium-sized. The chain links TRBV9 to TRBJ2-7, with a tentative D call TRBD2 (5 bases). The CDR3 runs 15 residues. The germline CDR1 and CDR2 sequences are SGDLS and YYNGEE. The V end was cut by 0 bases, the J end by 1 base, with 11 bases between. The CDR3 DNA reads TGTGCCAGCAGCGTAGGAGTTGGACTTTCCTACGAGCAGTACTTC. It specifies CASSVGVGLSYEQYF. Looking up the rest from reference TRBV9 and TRBJ2-7 gives the full variable domain: DSGVTQTPKHLITATGQRVTLRCSPRSGDLSVYWYQQSLDQGLQFLIQYYNGEERAKGNILERFSAQQFPDLHSELNLSSLELGDSALYFCASSVGVGLSYEQYFGPGTRLTVT.

This clone was seen a few times. The chain recombines TRBV9 with TRBJ1-3, with D possibly TRBD1 on 6 matching bases. This CDR3 contains 15 residues. V dropped 3 bases and J dropped 2 bases, with 12 bases sitting between them. Germline V lookup: CDR1 SGDLS, CDR2 YYNGEE. CDR3 coding DNA: TGTGCCAGCAGCGCCCTGCCAGGGGCTGGAAACACCATATATTTT. It codes for CASSALPGAGNTIYF. The full variable domain, completed using reference TRBV9 and TRBJ1-3, is DSGVTQTPKHLITATGQRVTLRCSPRSGDLSVYWYQQSLDQGLQFLIQYYNGEERAKGNILERFSAQQFPDLHSELNLSSLELGDSALYFCASSALPGAGNTIYFGEGSWLTVV.

Concerning this clone itself: A junction end diverges from the germline sequence, so it may reflect a read error. This chain links TRBV6-8 with TRBJ2-7; D gene uncertain. The CDR3 is 13 residues long. In germline, CDR1 is MNHGY, CDR2 SAAAGT. For the CDR3, the DNA is TGTGCCATCAGTGTTGACGGAAAGTACGAGCAGTACTTC. Translating gives CAISVDGKYEQYF.

This clone was counted ten times or more. The J gene is TRBJ1-4, the V gene TRBV11-3, with a weak D call TRBD1 (5 bases). Trimming removed 4 bases at V and 6 bases at J, with 18 bases between. CDR1 is SGHNT and CDR2 is YENEEA in the germline V gene. The CDR3 contains 16 residues. The CDR3 spells CASSSSPQGPDEKLFF. The CDR3 coding sequence is TGTGCCAGCAGCTCATCCCCCCAGGGTCCAGATGAAAAACTGTTTTTT.

In its sample, this clone was seen a few times. The V call is TRBV11-3, the J call TRBJ2-5; 13 bases are a match to TRBD2. Germline V gene lookup returns CDR1 SGHNT and CDR2 YENEEA. The CDR3 is made up of 17 amino acids. The J segment lost 4 bases and the V segment lost 5 bases, leaving 10 bases of the junction unmatched. CDR3 in amino acids: CASSPGTSGAPRETQYF. The CDR3 bases are TGTGCCAGCAGCCCTGGGACTAGCGGGGCGCCCCGAGAGACCCAGTACTTC.

The chain joins TRBV6-8 to TRBJ2-1; D unresolved. Germline V gene data show CDR1 as MNHGY and CDR2 as SAAAGT. CDR3 length: 13 residues. With 2 bases removed from V and 5 bases from J, the gap between germline ends came to 7 bases. This chain's CDR3 is CASSYDGHNEQFF. DNA for the CDR3: TGTGCCAGCAGTTACGACGGCCACAATGAGCAGTTCTTC.

In its sample, this clone was seen a few times. The V and J genes are TRBV7-7 and TRBJ2-7, with D unclear. The germline V gene encodes CDR1 SSHAT and CDR2 FNYEAQ (reference sequence). V was trimmed by 0 bases and J by 2 bases, leaving 8 bases between them. This CDR3 is 14 amino acids long. DNA of the CDR3: TGTGCCAGCAGCTTAGCCGTCGGAACCTACGAGCAGTACTTC. Residues: CASSLAVGTYEQYF.

The CDR3 DNA sequence: TGTGCCAGCACCCCACAGGGGATGAGCGGCTACACCTTC. As protein: CASTPQGMSGYTF. The chain couples TRBV25-1 to TRBJ1-2, with 7 bases that match TRBD1. V shed 7 bases and J 8 bases; nucleotides not matched to a gene: 10. The CDR3 sequence is 13 residues long. The germline V gene encodes CDR1 MGHDK and CDR2 SYGVNS.